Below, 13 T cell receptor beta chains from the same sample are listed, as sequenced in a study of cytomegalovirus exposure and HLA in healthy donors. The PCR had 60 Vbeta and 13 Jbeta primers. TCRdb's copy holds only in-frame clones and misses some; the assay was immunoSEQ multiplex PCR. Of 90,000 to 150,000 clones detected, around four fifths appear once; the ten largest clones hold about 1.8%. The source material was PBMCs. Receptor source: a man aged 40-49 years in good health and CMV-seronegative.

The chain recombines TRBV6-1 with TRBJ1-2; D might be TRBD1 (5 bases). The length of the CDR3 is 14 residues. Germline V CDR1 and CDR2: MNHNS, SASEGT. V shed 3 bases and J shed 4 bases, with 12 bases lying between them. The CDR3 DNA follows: TGTGCCAGCAGTGAGCAGGGTGACAGCTATGGCTACACCTTC. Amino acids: CASSEQGDSYGYTF.

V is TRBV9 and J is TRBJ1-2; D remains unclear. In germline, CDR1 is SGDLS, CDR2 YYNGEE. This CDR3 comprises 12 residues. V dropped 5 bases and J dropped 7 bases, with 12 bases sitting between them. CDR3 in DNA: TGTGCCAGCAGGGCAGGCTTCGGTGGCTACACCTTC. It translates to CASRAGFGGYTF. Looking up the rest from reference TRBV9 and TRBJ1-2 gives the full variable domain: DSGVTQTPKHLITATGQRVTLRCSPRSGDLSVYWYQQSLDQGLQFLIQYYNGEERAKGNILERFSAQQFPDLHSELNLSSLELGDSALYFCASRAGFGGYTFGSGTRLTVV.

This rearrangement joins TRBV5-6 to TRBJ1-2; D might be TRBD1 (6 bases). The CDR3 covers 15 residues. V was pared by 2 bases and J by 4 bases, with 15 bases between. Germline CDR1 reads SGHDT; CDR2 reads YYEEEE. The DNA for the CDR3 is TGTGCCAGCAGCTTCTCTGGGGGCACCATCTATGGCTACACCTTC. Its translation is CASSFSGGTIYGYTF.

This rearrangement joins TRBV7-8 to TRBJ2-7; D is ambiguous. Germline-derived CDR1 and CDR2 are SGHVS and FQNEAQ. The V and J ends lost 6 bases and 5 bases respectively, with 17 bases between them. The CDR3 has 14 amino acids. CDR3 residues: CASSFPVAAHEQYF. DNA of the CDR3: TGTGCCAGCAGTTTTCCAGTGGCCGCCCACGAGCAGTACTTC.

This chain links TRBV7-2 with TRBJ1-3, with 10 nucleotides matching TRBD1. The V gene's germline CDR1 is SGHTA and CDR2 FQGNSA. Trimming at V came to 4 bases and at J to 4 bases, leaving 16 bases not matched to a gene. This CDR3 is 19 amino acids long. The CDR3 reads CASSYGTGALWLGGNTIYF. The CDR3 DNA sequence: TGTGCCAGCAGCTACGGGACAGGGGCCCTATGGTTGGGAGGAAACACCATATATTTT.

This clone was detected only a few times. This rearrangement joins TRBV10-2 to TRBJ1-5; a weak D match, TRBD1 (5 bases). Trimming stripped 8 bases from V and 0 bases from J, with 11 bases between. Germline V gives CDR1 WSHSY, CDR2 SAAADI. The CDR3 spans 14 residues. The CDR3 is CASSKGISNQPQHF. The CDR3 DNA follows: TGCGCCAGCTCGAAGGGGATTAGCAATCAGCCCCAGCATTTT.

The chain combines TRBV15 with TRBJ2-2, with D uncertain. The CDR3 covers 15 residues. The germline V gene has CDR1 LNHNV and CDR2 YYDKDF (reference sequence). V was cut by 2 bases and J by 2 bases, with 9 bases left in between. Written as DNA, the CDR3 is TGTGCCACCAGCAGACAGGATTTAAACACCGGGGAGCTGTTTTTT. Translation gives CATSRQDLNTGELFF.

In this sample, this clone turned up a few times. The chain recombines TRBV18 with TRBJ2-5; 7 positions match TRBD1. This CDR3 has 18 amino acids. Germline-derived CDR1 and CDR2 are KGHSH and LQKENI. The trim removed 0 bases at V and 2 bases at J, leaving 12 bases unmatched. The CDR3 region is CASSPPVGQSWGQETQYF. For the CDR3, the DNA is TGTGCCAGCTCACCACCGGTGGGACAGAGTTGGGGGCAAGAGACCCAGTACTTC.

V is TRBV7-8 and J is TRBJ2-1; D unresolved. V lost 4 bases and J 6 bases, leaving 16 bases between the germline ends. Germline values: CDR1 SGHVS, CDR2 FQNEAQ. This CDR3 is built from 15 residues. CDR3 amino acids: CASSSTEISSNEQFF. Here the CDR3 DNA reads TGTGCCAGCAGCTCCACCGAAATTAGTAGCAATGAGCAGTTCTTC.

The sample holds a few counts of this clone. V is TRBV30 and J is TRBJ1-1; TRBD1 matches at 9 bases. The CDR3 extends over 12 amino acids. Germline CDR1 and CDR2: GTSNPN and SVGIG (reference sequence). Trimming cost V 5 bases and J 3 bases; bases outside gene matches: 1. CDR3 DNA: TGTGCCTGGGGGGACAGGGACACTGAAGCTTTCTTT. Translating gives CAWGDRDTEAFF.

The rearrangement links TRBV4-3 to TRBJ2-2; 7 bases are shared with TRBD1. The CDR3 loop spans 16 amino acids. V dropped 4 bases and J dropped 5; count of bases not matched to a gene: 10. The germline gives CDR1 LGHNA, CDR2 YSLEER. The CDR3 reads CASSRKTGYGTGELFF. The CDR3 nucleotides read TGCGCCAGCAGCCGGAAGACAGGGTACGGTACCGGGGAGCTGTTTTTT.

CDR3 sequence: CASSLDTFGDSPLHF. CDR3 nucleotide sequence: TGCGCCAGCAGCCTGGACACCTTCGGAGATTCACCCCTCCACTTT. J is TRBJ1-6 and V is TRBV5-1, with a possible D match to TRBD1 (5 bases). CDR1 and CDR2 (germline): SGHRS, YFSETQ. The V end was cut by 4 bases, the J end by 8 bases, with 16 bases between. CDR3 length: 15 amino acids.

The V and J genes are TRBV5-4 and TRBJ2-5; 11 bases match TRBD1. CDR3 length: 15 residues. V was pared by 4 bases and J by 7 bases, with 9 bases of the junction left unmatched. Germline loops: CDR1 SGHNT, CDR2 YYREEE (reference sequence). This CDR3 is CASSRGTGGIGTQYF. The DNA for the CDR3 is TGTGCCAGCAGCCGAGGGACAGGGGGGATAGGGACCCAGTACTTC.